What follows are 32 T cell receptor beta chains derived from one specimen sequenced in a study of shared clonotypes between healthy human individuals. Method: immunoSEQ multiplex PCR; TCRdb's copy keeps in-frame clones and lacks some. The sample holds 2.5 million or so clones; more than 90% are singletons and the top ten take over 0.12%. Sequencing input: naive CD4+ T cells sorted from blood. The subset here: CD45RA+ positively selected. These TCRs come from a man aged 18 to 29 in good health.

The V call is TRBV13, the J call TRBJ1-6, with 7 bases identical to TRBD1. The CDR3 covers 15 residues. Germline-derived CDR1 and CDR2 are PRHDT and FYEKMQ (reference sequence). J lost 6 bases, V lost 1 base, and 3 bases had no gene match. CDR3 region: CASSLVDRVNSPLHF. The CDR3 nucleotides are TGTGCCAGCAGCTTAGTTGACAGGGTTAATTCACCCCTCCACTTT.

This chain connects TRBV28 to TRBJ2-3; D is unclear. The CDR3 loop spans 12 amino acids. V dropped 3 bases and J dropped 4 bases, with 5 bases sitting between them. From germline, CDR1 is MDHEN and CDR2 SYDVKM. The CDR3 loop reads CASSFRADTQYF. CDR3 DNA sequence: TGTGCCAGCAGTTTTAGAGCAGATACGCAGTATTTT.

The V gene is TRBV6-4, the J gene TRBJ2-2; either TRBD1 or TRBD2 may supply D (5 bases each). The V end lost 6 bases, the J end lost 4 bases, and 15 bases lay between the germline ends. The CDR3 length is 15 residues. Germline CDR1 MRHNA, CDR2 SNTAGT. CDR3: CASSTGTAGTGELFF. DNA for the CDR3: TGTGCCAGCAGCACCGGGACGGCGGGCACCGGGGAGCTGTTTTTT.

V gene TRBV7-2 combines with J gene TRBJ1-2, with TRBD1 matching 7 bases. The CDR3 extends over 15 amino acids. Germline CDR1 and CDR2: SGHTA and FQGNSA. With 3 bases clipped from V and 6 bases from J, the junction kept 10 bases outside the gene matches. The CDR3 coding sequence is TGTGCCAGCAGCTTCGCGACTACAGGGGAGGATGGCTACACCTTC. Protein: CASSFATTGEDGYTF. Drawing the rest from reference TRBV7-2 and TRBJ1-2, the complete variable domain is GAGVSQSPSNKVTEKGKDVELRCDPISGHTALYWYRQSLGQGLEFLIYFQGNSAPDKSGLPSDRFSAERTGGSVSTLTIQRTQQEDSAVYLCASSFATTGEDGYTFGSGTRLTVV.

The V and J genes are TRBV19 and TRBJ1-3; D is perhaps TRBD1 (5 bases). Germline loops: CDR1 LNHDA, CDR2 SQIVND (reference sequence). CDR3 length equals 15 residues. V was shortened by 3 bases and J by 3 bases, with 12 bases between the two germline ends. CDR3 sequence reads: CASSISGAVGNTIYF. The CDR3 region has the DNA TGTGCCAGTAGTATTAGTGGGGCGGTTGGAAACACCATATATTTT.

CDR3 region: CASSGGTGTVVYGYTF. The CDR3 bases are TGTGCCAGCAGCGGCGGAACCGGGACGGTGGTCTATGGCTACACCTTC. The chain couples TRBV5-5 to TRBJ1-2; a possible D gene is TRBD1 (5 bases). From germline, CDR1 is SGHKS and CDR2 YYEKEE (reference sequence). The germline V and J ends were trimmed by 4 bases and 4 bases, with 20 bases remaining between them. The CDR3 runs to 16 residues.

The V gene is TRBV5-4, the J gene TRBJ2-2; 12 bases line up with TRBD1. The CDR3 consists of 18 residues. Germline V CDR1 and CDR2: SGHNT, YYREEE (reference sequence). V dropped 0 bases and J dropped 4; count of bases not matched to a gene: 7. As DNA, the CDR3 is TGTGCCAGCAGCTTGGAGGGCCGGGACAGGGGGCCCACCGGGGAGCTGTTTTTT. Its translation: CASSLEGRDRGPTGELFF.

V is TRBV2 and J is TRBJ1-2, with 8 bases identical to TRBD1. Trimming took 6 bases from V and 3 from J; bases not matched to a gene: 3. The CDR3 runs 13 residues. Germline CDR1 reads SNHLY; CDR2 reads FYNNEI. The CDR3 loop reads CASRTGVDYGYTF. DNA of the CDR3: TGTGCCAGCAGGACAGGGGTAGACTATGGCTACACCTTC.

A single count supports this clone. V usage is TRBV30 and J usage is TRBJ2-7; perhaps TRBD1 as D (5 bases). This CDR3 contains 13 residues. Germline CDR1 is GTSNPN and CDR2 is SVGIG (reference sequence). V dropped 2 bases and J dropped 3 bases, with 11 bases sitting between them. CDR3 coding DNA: TGTGCCTGGAGTCAGGGTATCGGCTACGAGCAGTACTTC. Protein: CAWSQGIGYEQYF.

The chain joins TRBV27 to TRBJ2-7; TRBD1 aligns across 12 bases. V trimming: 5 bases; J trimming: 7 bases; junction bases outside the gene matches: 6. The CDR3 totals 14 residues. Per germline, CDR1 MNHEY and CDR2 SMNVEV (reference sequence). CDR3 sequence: CASSLRDRGLEQYF. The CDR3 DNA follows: TGTGCCAGCAGTCTCCGGGACAGGGGGCTTGAGCAGTACTTC.

The CDR3 coding sequence is TGCAGCGTTGAAGACGGAGAGAGCTCCTACGAGCAGTACTTC. Amino acids: CSVEDGESSYEQYF. The rearrangement uses TRBV29-1 and TRBJ2-7; D gene uncertain. Trimming shortened V by 0 bases and J by 0 bases, and 9 bases separated the two germline ends. The CDR3 has 14 residues. Germline CDR1 SQVTM, CDR2 ANQGSEA.

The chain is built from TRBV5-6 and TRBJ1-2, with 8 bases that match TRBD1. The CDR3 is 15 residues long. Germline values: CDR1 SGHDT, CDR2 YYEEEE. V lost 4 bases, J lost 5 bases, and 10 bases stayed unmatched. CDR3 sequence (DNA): TGTGCCAGCAGCATCCGGGACAGGCAGGGGTATGGCTACACCTTC. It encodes CASSIRDRQGYGYTF.

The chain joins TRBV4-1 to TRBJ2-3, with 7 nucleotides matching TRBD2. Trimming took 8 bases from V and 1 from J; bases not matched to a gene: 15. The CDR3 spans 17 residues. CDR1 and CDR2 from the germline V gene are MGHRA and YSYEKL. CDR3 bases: TGCGCCAGCTCTCCCGGCGGGGAGGGGTGGGGCACAGATACGCAGTATTTT. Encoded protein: CASSPGGEGWGTDTQYF.

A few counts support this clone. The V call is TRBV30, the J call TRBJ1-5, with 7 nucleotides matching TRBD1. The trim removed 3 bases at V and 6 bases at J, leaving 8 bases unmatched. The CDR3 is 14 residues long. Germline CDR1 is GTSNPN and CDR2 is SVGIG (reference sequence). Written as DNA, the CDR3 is TGTGCCTGGAGCGGTGGACAGGAGACTCAGCCCCAGCATTTT. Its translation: CAWSGGQETQPQHF.

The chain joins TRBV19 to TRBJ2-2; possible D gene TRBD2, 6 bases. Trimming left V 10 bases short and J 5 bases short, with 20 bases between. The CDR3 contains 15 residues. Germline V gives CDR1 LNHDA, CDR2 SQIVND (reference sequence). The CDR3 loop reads CATADQGLGTGELFF. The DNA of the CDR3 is TGTGCCACCGCGGACCAGGGACTGGGGACCGGGGAGCTGTTTTTT.

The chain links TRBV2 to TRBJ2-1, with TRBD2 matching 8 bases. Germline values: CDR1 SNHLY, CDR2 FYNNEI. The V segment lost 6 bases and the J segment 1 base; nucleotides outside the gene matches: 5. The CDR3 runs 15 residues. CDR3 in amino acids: CASRTSAGSYNEQFF. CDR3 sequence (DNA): TGTGCCAGCAGGACTAGCGCTGGATCCTACAATGAGCAGTTCTTC.

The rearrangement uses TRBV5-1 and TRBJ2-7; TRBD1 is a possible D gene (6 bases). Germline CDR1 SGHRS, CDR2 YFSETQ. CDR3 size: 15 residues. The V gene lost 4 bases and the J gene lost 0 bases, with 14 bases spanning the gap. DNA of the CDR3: TGCGCCAGCAGCGCAGGTAACAGGGACTCCTACGAGCAGTACTTC. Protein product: CASSAGNRDSYEQYF.

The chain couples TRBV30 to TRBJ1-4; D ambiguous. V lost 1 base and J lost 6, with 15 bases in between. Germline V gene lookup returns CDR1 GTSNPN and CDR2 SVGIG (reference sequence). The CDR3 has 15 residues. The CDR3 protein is CAWSDLDRSYEKLFF. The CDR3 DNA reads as TGTGCCTGGAGTGATTTAGACCGCTCTTATGAAAAACTGTTTTTT.

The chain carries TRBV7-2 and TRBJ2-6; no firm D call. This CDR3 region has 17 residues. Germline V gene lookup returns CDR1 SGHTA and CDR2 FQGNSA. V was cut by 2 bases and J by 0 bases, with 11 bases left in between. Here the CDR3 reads CASSLSGLNSGANVLTF. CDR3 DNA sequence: TGTGCCAGCAGCTTAAGTGGCCTCAACTCTGGGGCCAACGTCCTGACTTTC.

This CDR3 reads CAWGLQGRTIFYEQYF. In nucleotides, the CDR3 is TGTGCCTGGGGACTTCAGGGCAGAACTATCTTCTACGAGCAGTACTTC. The chain recombines TRBV30 with TRBJ2-7, with D tentatively TRBD1 or TRBD2 (5 bases each). Between the trimmed V and J ends, which lost 5 bases and 3 bases, there was a span of 23 bases. Germline assignment: CDR1 GTSNPN and CDR2 SVGIG (reference sequence). The CDR3 runs 16 residues.

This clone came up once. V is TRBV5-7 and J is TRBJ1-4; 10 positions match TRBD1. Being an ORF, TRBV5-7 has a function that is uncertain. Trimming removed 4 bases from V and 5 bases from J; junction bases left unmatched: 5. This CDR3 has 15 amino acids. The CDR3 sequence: CASSMMGQGNEKLFF. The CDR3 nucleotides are TGTGCCAGCAGCATGATGGGACAGGGGAATGAAAAACTGTTTTTT.

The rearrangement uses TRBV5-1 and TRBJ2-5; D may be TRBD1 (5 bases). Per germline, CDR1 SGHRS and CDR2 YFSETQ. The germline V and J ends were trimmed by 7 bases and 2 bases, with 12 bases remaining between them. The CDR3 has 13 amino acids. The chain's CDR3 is CASGRTGQETQYF. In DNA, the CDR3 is TGCGCCAGCGGGCGAACAGGACAAGAGACCCAGTACTTC.

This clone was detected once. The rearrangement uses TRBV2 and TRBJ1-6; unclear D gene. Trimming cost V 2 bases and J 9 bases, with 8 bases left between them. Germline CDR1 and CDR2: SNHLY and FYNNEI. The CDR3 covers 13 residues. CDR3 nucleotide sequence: TGTGCCAGCAGTGAATCGGGGAGTTCACCCCTCCACTTT. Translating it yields CASSESGSSPLHF.

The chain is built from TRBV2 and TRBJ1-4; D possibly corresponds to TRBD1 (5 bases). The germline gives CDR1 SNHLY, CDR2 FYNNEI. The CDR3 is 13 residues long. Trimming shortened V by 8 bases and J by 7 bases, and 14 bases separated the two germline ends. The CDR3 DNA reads TGTGCCAGCGGGAGGGACGCGGGTGAAAAACTGTTTTTT. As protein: CASGRDAGEKLFF.

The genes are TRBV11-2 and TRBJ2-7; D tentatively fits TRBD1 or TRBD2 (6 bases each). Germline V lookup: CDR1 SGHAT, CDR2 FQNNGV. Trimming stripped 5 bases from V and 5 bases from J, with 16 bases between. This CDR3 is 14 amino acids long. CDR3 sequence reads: CASSPGMRGDEQYF. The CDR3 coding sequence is TGTGCCAGCAGCCCCGGTATGAGGGGGGACGAGCAGTACTTC.

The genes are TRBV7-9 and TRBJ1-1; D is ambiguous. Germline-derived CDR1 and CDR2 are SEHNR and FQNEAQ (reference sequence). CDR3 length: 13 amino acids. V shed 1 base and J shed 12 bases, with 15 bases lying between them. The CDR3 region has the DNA TGTGCCAGCAGCTTAGGTTTGGAGTTTCAGCCTTTCTTT. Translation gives CASSLGLEFQPFF.

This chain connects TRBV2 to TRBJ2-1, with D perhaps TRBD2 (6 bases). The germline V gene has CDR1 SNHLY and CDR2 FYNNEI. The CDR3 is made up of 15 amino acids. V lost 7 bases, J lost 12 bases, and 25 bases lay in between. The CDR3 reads CASILRRGDQVGQFF. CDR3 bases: TGTGCCAGCATTCTGAGGAGGGGCGATCAAGTAGGGCAGTTCTTC.

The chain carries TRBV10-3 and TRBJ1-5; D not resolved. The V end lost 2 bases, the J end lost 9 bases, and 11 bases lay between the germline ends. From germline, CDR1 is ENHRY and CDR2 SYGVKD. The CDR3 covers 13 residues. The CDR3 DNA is TGTGCCATCAGTGAGGATGGGGTTTCGCCCCAGCATTTT. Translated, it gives CAISEDGVSPQHF.

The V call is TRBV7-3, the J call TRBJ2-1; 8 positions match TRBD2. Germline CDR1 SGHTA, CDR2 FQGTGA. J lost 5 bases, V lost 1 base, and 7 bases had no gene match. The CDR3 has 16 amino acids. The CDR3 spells CASSLITGLGNNEQFF. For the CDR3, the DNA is TGTGCCAGCAGCTTAATAACGGGACTAGGTAACAATGAGCAGTTCTTC.

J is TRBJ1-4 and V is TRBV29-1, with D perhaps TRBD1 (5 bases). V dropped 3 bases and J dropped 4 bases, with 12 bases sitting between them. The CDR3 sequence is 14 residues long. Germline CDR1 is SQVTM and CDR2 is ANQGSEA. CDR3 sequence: CSVESPGGNEKLFF. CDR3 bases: TGCAGCGTTGAGTCGCCTGGGGGTAATGAAAAACTGTTTTTT.

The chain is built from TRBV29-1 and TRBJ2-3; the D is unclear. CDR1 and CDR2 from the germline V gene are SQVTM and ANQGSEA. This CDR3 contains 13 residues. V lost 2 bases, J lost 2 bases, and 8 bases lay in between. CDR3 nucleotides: TGCAGCGTTGAATACGGAAACACAGATACGCAGTATTTT. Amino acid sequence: CSVEYGNTDTQYF.

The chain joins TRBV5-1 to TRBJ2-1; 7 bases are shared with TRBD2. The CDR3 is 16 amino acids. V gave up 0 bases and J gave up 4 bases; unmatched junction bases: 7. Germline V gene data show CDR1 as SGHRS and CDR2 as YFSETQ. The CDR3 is CASSLVRGREYNEQFF. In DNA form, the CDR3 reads TGCGCCAGCAGCTTGGTTAGAGGGAGGGAATACAATGAGCAGTTCTTC.